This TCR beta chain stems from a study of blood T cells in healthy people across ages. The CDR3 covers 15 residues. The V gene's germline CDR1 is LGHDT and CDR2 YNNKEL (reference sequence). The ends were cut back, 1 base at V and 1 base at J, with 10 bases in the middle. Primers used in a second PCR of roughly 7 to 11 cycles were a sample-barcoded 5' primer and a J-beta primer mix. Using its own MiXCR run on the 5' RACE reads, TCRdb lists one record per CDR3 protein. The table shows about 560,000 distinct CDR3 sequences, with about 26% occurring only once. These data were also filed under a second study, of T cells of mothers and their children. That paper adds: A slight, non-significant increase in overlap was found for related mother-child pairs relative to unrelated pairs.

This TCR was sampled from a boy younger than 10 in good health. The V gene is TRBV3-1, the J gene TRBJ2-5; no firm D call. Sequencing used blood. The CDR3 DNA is TGTGCCAGCAGCCAAGTGCCGGGCTCCCAAGAGACCCAGTACTTC. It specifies CASSQVPGSQETQYF.